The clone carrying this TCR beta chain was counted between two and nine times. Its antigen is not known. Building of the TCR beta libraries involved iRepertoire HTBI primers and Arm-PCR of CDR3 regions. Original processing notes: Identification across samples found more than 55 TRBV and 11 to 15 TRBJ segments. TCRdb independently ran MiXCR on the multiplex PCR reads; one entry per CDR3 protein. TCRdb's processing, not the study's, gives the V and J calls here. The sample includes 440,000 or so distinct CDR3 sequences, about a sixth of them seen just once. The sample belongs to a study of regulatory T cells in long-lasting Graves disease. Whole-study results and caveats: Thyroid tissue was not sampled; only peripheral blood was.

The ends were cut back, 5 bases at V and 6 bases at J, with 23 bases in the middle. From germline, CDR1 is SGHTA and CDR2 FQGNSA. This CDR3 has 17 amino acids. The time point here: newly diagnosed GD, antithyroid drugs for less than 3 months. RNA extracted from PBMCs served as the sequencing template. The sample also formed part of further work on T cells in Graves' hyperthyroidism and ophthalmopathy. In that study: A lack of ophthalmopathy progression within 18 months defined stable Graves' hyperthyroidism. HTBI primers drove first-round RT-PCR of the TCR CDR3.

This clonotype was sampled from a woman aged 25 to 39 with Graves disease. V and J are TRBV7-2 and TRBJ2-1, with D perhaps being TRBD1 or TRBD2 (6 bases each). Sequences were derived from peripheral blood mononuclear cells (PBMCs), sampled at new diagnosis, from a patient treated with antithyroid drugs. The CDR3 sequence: CASSPRVGLEGGNEQFF. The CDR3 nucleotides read TGTGCCAGCAGCCCGAGAGTGGGTCTCGAGGGGGGCAATGAGCAGTTCTTC.